A selection of T cell receptor beta chains follows, all from one sample in a study of T cell responses to AZD1222 COVID-19 vaccine. The table came from immunoSEQ multiplex PCR; TCRdb's copy has only in-frame clones and leaves some out. The sample records about 110,000 clones, around 94% being singletons. The sequences come from peripheral blood, collected on day 0 of AZD1222 vaccination. These receptors were obtained from an adult in good health. Each CDR3 is given without its conserved first and last residue.

cdr3_aa: ASSLWGGNQPQH; v_call: TRBV6-6; j_call: TRBJ1-5
cdr3_aa: ASSRPGTVVRNEQF; v_call: TRBV27; j_call: TRBJ2-1
cdr3_aa: ASSQLRRANTEAF; v_call: TRBV7-9; j_call: TRBJ1-1
cdr3_aa: SVEGAGDTEAF; v_call: TRBV29-1; j_call: TRBJ1-1
cdr3_aa: ASSVSGNHNEQF; v_call: TRBV9; j_call: TRBJ2-1
cdr3_aa: ASSSRSSGRPQETQY; v_call: TRBV3-1/TRBV3-2; j_call: TRBJ2-5
cdr3_aa: ASSPRQVGRDTEAF; v_call: TRBV3-1/TRBV3-2; j_call: TRBJ1-1
cdr3_aa: ASSDIPGLQTGELF; v_call: TRBV6-1; j_call: TRBJ2-2
cdr3_aa: ASSPGQGSYNEQF; v_call: TRBV5-1; j_call: TRBJ2-1
cdr3_aa: ASSYGGGLSYNEQF; v_call: TRBV18; j_call: TRBJ2-1
cdr3_aa: AITAEDRASYGYT; v_call: TRBV10-3; j_call: TRBJ1-2